The sequence of this T cell receptor (beta chain) was determined in a study of cytomegalovirus exposure and HLA in healthy donors. It was with 60 Vbeta and 13 Jbeta primers that the PCR ran. Clones were read by immunoSEQ multiplex PCR, and TCRdb kept only the in-frame ones, dropping some. The table lists around 100,000 clones. V lost 5 bases and J 0 bases, leaving 11 bases between the germline ends. The CDR3 has 15 residues. CDR1 SGHTA and CDR2 FQGNSA come from the germline V gene. The chain has TRBV7-2 and TRBJ1-5; a weak D match, TRBD1 (5 bases). The receptor's source is a man aged 40-49 years in good health and CMV-seronegative. The sequenced sample was PBMCs. CDR3 loop: CASSGPGGSNQPQHF. The DNA of the CDR3 is TGTGCCAGCAGCGGACCCGGGGGTAGCAATCAGCCCCAGCATTTT.